Each of the 26 T cell receptor beta chains below was sequenced from the same sample in a study of blood T cells in healthy people across ages. Alongside a J-beta primer mix, a sample-barcoded 5' primer served in a second PCR lasting about 7 to 11 cycles. TCRdb passed the 5' RACE reads through MiXCR, listing each CDR3 protein once. The sample gives about 1,400,000 distinct CDR3 sequences, 40% to 50% of which show up once; less than 8% is in the top ten. Sequencing was performed on blood. The receptors come from a woman aged 18-29 years in good health.

The chain is built from TRBV20-1 and TRBJ2-7; D is undetermined. The germline CDR1 and CDR2 sequences are DFQATT and SNEGSKA (reference sequence). The V gene lost 7 bases and the J gene lost 2 bases, with 12 bases spanning the gap. The CDR3 is 12 residues long. CDR3 sequence: CSVSGRAYEQYF. The CDR3 DNA sequence: TGCAGTGTTTCAGGACGGGCCTACGAGCAGTACTTC.

V and J are TRBV21-1 and TRBJ2-7. Gene TRBJ2-5 matches the end of the DNA better, so the J call may be wrong. TRBV21-1 is tagged as a pseudogene. The CDR3 contains 14 residues. The CDR3 loop reads CASSKDRLPRTQYF. Written as DNA, the CDR3 is TGTGCCAGCAGCAAAGATAGGCTACCTAGGACCCAGTACTTC.

There are a few counts of this clonotype. The CDR3 here is CASSLGAGGDEKLFF. CDR3 in DNA: TGCGCCAGCAGCTTGGGGGCAGGGGGAGATGAAAAACTGTTTTTT. The chain combines TRBV5-1 with TRBJ1-4, with 7 bases matching TRBD1. V was pared by 0 bases and J by 6 bases, with 5 bases of the junction left unmatched. The CDR3 is made up of 15 amino acids. Germline-derived CDR1 and CDR2 are SGHRS and YFSETQ.

This chain connects TRBV20-1 to TRBJ1-2; D gene unclear. V was trimmed by 8 bases and J by 9 bases, leaving 19 bases between them. Germline CDR1 is DFQATT and CDR2 is SNEGSKA (reference sequence). This CDR3 spans 12 amino acids. The CDR3, as DNA: TGCAGTACTACGGACGGTTCACCCAGCTACACCTTC. Protein sequence: CSTTDGSPSYTF.

This clonotype showed up just a few times. The genes are TRBV7-9 and TRBJ2-5; D gene unclear. The CDR3 totals 12 residues. Germline V gives CDR1 SEHNR, CDR2 FQNEAQ (reference sequence). The V end was cut by 5 bases, the J end by 7 bases, with 11 bases between. The CDR3: CASSPSVGTQYF. As DNA, the CDR3 is TGTGCCAGCAGCCCTTCAGTTGGGACCCAGTACTTC.

This chain connects TRBV4-1 to TRBJ2-3; 7 bases line up with TRBD2. Germline trimming cut 1 base from V and 4 bases from J; bases unmatched to any gene: 11. The CDR3 contains 17 residues. Looked up from germline, CDR1 is MGHRA and CDR2 is YSYEKL. The CDR3 here is CASSQGSLADRPDTQYF. The CDR3 coding sequence is TGCGCCAGCAGCCAAGGATCCCTAGCGGATCGTCCAGATACGCAGTATTTT.

Concerning this clonotype itself: Germline is not matched at one junction end, which may reflect a read error. The CDR3 DNA reads as TGCAGTGCTAGCCCCCTGTCGAGCAGCGGGGAGTTCTTC. It translates to CSASPLSSSGEFF. The chain joins TRBV20-1 to TRBJ2-7, with TRBD2 identical over 7 bases. CDR3 length: 13 residues. Germline CDR1 DFQATT, CDR2 SNEGSKA (reference sequence).

This chain links TRBV5-1 with TRBJ2-7; either TRBD1 or TRBD2 may supply D (5 bases each). Germline values: CDR1 SGHRS, CDR2 YFSETQ. The length of the CDR3 is 15 residues. V was pared by 1 base and J by 0 bases, with 11 bases between. The CDR3 nucleotides are TGCGCCAGCAGCTTGAATTGGGACGGCTCCTACGAGCAGTACTTC. It encodes CASSLNWDGSYEQYF.

Concerning this clonotype: This likely comes from a read error, as the CDR3 has no conserved phenylalanine or tryptophan at its end. The DNA is left out, because the CDR3 cannot be placed on it with certainty; the CDR3 is given as TCRdb lists it. V and J are TRBV20-1 and TRBJ2-1; TRBD2, the table's D call, was not compared with the DNA. Ends included, the CDR3 has 10 residues. Germline values: CDR1 DFQATT, CDR2 SNEGSKA (reference sequence). CDR3: CSARSRGGNT.

This clonotype was recorded a few times. The chain joins TRBV5-5 to TRBJ2-7; tentatively, D is TRBD1 (7 bases). Germline V gene data show CDR1 as SGHKS and CDR2 as YYEKEE (reference sequence). The V end lost 4 bases, the J end lost 3 bases, and 20 bases lay between the germline ends. The CDR3 consists of 16 residues. The CDR3 bases are TGTGCCAGCAGCCCACTCGGCGGGACAGACCTCTACGAGCAGTACTTC. It specifies CASSPLGGTDLYEQYF.

CDR3 nucleotide sequence: TGTGCCATCAGTGAAGGGGCGGGCTATGGCTACACCTTC. Its protein product is CAISEGAGYGYTF. The V call is TRBV10-3, the J call TRBJ1-2, with D tentatively TRBD1 (5 bases). The CDR3 has 13 residues. Germline CDR1 and CDR2: ENHRY and SYGVKD. V was trimmed by 3 bases and J by 4 bases, leaving 9 bases between them.

In this sample, this clonotype turned up a few times. The V gene is TRBV27, the J gene TRBJ1-2, with 8 bases identical to TRBD1. Germline CDR1 is MNHEY and CDR2 is SMNVEV (reference sequence). The CDR3 runs 14 residues. V lost 4 bases, J lost 4 bases, and 5 bases stayed unmatched. CDR3 nucleotides: TGTGCCAGCAGTTCGGACAGGGCCCCCTATGGCTACACCTTC. This sequence encodes CASSSDRAPYGYTF.

This chain connects TRBV5-1 to TRBJ2-1; no clear D. Trimming removed 0 bases from V and 7 bases from J, with 14 bases in between. Germline V gene sequence: CDR1 SGHRS, CDR2 YFSETQ. The CDR3 has 15 residues. CDR3 DNA sequence: TGCGCCAGCAGCTTGGTGTCGGACCCGAAAAATGAGCAGTTCTTC. This gives the protein CASSLVSDPKNEQFF. The full variable domain, with the rest looked up from reference TRBV5-1 and TRBJ2-1, is KAGVTQTPRYLIKTRGQQVTLSCSPISGHRSVSWYQQTPGQGLQFLFEYFSETQRNKGNFPGRFSGRQFSNSRSEMNVSTLELGDSALYLCASSLVSDPKNEQFFGPGTRLTVL.

The sample holds a few counts of this clonotype. J is TRBJ2-7 and V is TRBV7-8; 8 bases are shared with TRBD2. V dropped 0 bases and J dropped 0; count of bases not matched to a gene: 4. The germline V gene has CDR1 SGHVS and CDR2 FQNEAQ. This CDR3 contains 16 residues. The CDR3 spells CASSLAGGRSSYEQYF. CDR3 nucleotide sequence: TGTGCCAGCAGCTTAGCGGGCGGGAGGAGCTCCTACGAGCAGTACTTC.

The gene calls are TRBV6-6 and TRBJ1-1; 8 bases are a match to TRBD1. With 5 bases clipped from V and 1 base from J, the junction kept 12 bases outside the gene matches. CDR1 and CDR2 (germline): MNHNY, SVGAGI (reference sequence). This CDR3 spans 17 amino acids. The CDR3 DNA sequence: TGTGCCAGCAGTCCCCAAACGACAGGGGTCACGAACACTGAAGCTTTCTTT. Protein sequence: CASSPQTTGVTNTEAFF.

This clonotype was counted only a few times. The chain joins TRBV7-9 to TRBJ2-1, with D perhaps TRBD1 (5 bases). With 6 bases removed from V and 1 base from J, the gap between germline ends came to 16 bases. The CDR3 contains 16 residues. Germline CDR1 SEHNR, CDR2 FQNEAQ (reference sequence). DNA of the CDR3: TGTGCCAGCAGTCCCCCGGCGGCAGGGTCCTACAATGAGCAGTTCTTC. The encoded protein is CASSPPAAGSYNEQFF.

This clonotype was detected a few times. The chain combines TRBV6-5 with TRBJ1-1; 10 nucleotides agree with TRBD1. J lost 5 bases, V lost 4 bases, and 7 bases had no gene match. CDR3 length equals 15 residues. CDR1 and CDR2 from the germline V gene are MNHEY and SVGAGI. In nucleotides, the CDR3 is TGTGCCAGCAGTTTTAGCCGGACAGGGGGGACTGAAGCTTTCTTT. Protein: CASSFSRTGGTEAFF.

This clonotype was seen repeatedly, ten times or more. The V and J genes are TRBV28 and TRBJ1-1; no clear D. The CDR3 length is 13 residues. Per the germline V gene, CDR1 is MDHEN and CDR2 is SYDVKM. Trimming removed 7 bases at V and 0 bases at J, with 9 bases between. CDR3 sequence: CASTRSVNTEAFF. CDR3 coding DNA: TGTGCCAGCACCCGGAGCGTGAACACTGAAGCTTTCTTT.

This chain joins TRBV6-5 and TRBJ2-7; the D is unclear. This CDR3 comprises 14 residues. Germline assignment: CDR1 MNHEY and CDR2 SVGAGI. V lost 2 bases and J 0 bases, leaving 8 bases between the germline ends. This chain's CDR3 is CASSYGPSSYEQYF. The CDR3, as DNA: TGTGCCAGCAGTTACGGTCCTAGCTCCTACGAGCAGTACTTC.

This sequence joins TRBV6-5 and TRBJ2-1; D gene unclear. The germline V and J ends were trimmed by 6 bases and 4 bases, with 10 bases remaining between them. The CDR3 contains 13 residues. Germline V gene lookup returns CDR1 MNHEY and CDR2 SVGAGI. CDR3: CASSPPKYNEQFF. The CDR3, as DNA: TGTGCCAGCAGCCCTCCGAAATACAATGAGCAGTTCTTC.

The V gene is TRBV7-3, the J gene TRBJ2-5; possibly TRBD1 or TRBD2 for D (5 bases each). Trimming removed 2 bases from V and 4 bases from J, with 11 bases in between. The germline V gene encodes CDR1 SGHTA and CDR2 FQGTGA. The CDR3 length is 14 residues. CDR3 sequence: CASSLFGAGETQYF. DNA of the CDR3: TGTGCCAGCAGCTTATTCGGGGCTGGAGAGACCCAGTACTTC.

The chain combines TRBV20-1 with TRBJ2-7, with TRBD2 matching 8 bases. The CDR3 is 15 amino acids. Trimming removed 4 bases from V and 7 bases from J; junction bases left unmatched: 15. Germline V gives CDR1 DFQATT, CDR2 SNEGSKA (reference sequence). CDR3 coding DNA: TGCAGTGCTATGCCCCTGACAAGGGGACTAGAGGAGCAGTACTTC. Translated: CSAMPLTRGLEEQYF.

This clonotype came up a few times. The chain employs TRBV7-2 and TRBJ2-2; D remains ambiguous. CDR1 is SGHTA, CDR2 FQGNSA, per germline. CDR3 length equals 13 residues. V was clipped by 0 bases and J by 6 bases, with 5 bases between them. The CDR3 sequence: CASSLARAGELFF. The CDR3 coding sequence is TGTGCCAGCAGCTTAGCTCGGGCCGGGGAGCTGTTTTTT.

With respect to this clonotype: A junction boundary mismatches the germline segment, possibly from a read error. This rearrangement joins TRBV4-1 to TRBJ2-1; D is undetermined. This CDR3 comprises 12 residues. Looked up from germline, CDR1 is MGHRA and CDR2 is YSYEKL. DNA for the CDR3: TGCGCCGGCAGCCAAGAATCCAATGAGCAGTTCTTC. Translated: CAGSQESNEQFF.

This chain uses TRBV12-3 or TRBV12-4 with TRBJ2-3, with D tentatively TRBD2 (5 bases). CDR3 size: 14 residues. V was clipped by 7 bases and J by 1 base, with 12 bases between them. In nucleotides, the CDR3 is TGTGCCAGCACCCTGGACTTGGGCACAGATACGCAGTATTTT. Its protein product is CASTLDLGTDTQYF.

The V gene is TRBV4-1, the J gene TRBJ2-5, with D hard to call. Trimming stripped 0 bases from V and 2 bases from J, with 10 bases between. The CDR3 sequence is 15 residues long. Germline assignment: CDR1 MGHRA and CDR2 YSYEKL. CDR3 in DNA: TGCGCCAGCAGCCAAGATACGGGCAGACAAGAGACCCAGTACTTC. It codes for CASSQDTGRQETQYF.